One sample yielded the 27 T cell receptor beta chains listed below, sequenced in a study of glioma-infiltrating T cells after dendritic cell vaccination. Clones were sequenced by immunoSEQ multiplex PCR, and TCRdb holds only the in-frame ones, with some missing. Of roughly 100,000 clones detected, about four fifths appear once; the ten largest clones hold 12%. Source: blood, taken before dendritic cell vaccination. These receptors were obtained from a human donor with glioblastoma.

This clone is a singleton in its sample. J is TRBJ2-1 and V is TRBV5-1; 8 bases are shared with TRBD1. The V segment lost 3 bases and the J segment 7 bases; nucleotides outside the gene matches: 9. CDR1 SGHRS and CDR2 YFSETQ come from the germline V gene. CDR3 size: 15 residues. The CDR3 reads CASSSTGVGVNEQFF. The CDR3 DNA reads as TGCGCCAGCAGCTCGACAGGGGTTGGGGTAAATGAGCAGTTCTTC.

The chain joins TRBV27 to TRBJ2-7; TRBD1 aligns across 10 bases. This CDR3 is 15 amino acids long. Germline values: CDR1 MNHEY, CDR2 SMNVEV (reference sequence). After removal of 3 bases from V and 7 bases from J, the junction contained 9 bases not matched to a gene. CDR3 loop: CASSFSGQGGDEQYF. The CDR3, as DNA: TGTGCCAGCAGTTTCTCCGGACAGGGGGGGGATGAGCAGTACTTC.

The J gene is TRBJ2-7, the V gene TRBV7-9; D may be TRBD1 (6 bases). V gave up 3 bases and J gave up 2 bases, with 8 bases separating them. CDR1 is SEHNR and CDR2 is FQNEAQ in the germline V gene (reference sequence). This CDR3 spans 13 amino acids. CDR3: CASSFGTTYEQYF. CDR3 DNA sequence: TGTGCCAGCAGCTTCGGGACAACCTACGAGCAGTACTTC.

This sequence joins TRBV5-1 and TRBJ1-1; unclear D gene. Germline V gene sequence: CDR1 SGHRS, CDR2 YFSETQ. Trimming shortened V by 4 bases and J by 0 bases, and 16 bases separated the two germline ends. The CDR3 loop spans 16 amino acids. The CDR3 bases are TGCGCCAGCAGCCCGAGCACGCGGCCCATGAACACTGAAGCTTTCTTT. This gives the protein CASSPSTRPMNTEAFF.

The chain joins TRBV19 to TRBJ2-1; 8 bases map to TRBD2. Germline V lookup: CDR1 LNHDA, CDR2 SQIVND (reference sequence). The length of the CDR3 is 15 residues. J gave up 4 bases and V 3 bases, and 5 bases lay outside the gene matches. In nucleotides, the CDR3 is TGTGCCAGTAGTATCCGGGGGGGGCTATACAATGAGCAGTTCTTC. Its protein is CASSIRGGLYNEQFF.

This clone turned up a few times. The chain recombines TRBV27 with TRBJ2-2, with 11 positions matching TRBD2. Germline CDR1 reads MNHEY; CDR2 reads SMNVEV (reference sequence). With 3 bases clipped from V and 1 base from J, the junction kept 7 bases outside the gene matches. The length of the CDR3 is 18 residues. The CDR3 protein is CASSFTPTSGGNTGELFF. The CDR3 region has the DNA TGTGCCAGCAGTTTTACTCCTACTAGCGGGGGGAACACCGGGGAGCTGTTTTTT.

The rearrangement links TRBV18 to TRBJ2-5, with 9 bases lining up with TRBD1. The J call may not be correct, given that the DNA end is closer to TRBJ2-7. This CDR3 comprises 15 residues. Germline V gene lookup returns CDR1 KGHSH and CDR2 LQKENI. The DNA for the CDR3 is TGTGCCAGCTCACTTACCGGGACAGGGAACTACGAGCAGTACTTC. Residues: CASSLTGTGNYEQYF.

The genes are TRBV27 and TRBJ1-2, with D possibly matching TRBD1 (5 bases). V was shortened by 6 bases and J by 4 bases, with 12 bases between the two germline ends. The CDR3 consists of 13 residues. CDR1 and CDR2 from the germline V gene are MNHEY and SMNVEV (reference sequence). The CDR3 bases are TGTGCCAGCAGACCCGGGACTTCCTATGGCTACACCTTC. Its translation: CASRPGTSYGYTF.

This clone occurred a few times. The V gene is TRBV6-1, the J gene TRBJ1-3, with a tentative D call TRBD1 (6 bases). V lost 10 bases, J lost 0 bases, and 10 bases lay in between. Per the germline V gene, CDR1 is MNHNS and CDR2 is SASEGT. The CDR3 is made up of 13 amino acids. CDR3 sequence: CATGQRSGNTIYF. The CDR3 coding sequence is TGTGCCACCGGACAGCGCTCTGGAAACACCATATATTTT.

The V gene is TRBV7-2, the J gene TRBJ1-2; possibly TRBD1 for D (6 bases). CDR3 length equals 15 residues. From germline, CDR1 is SGHTA and CDR2 FQGNSA. Trimming cost V 2 bases and J 1 base, with 11 bases left between them. This chain's CDR3 is CASSLPGGSNYGYTF. The CDR3 DNA sequence: TGTGCCAGCAGCTTACCGGGGGGCAGTAACTATGGCTACACCTTC.

The rearrangement joins TRBV7-9 to TRBJ1-2, with D possibly matching TRBD1 (5 bases). CDR1 and CDR2 (germline): SEHNR, FQNEAQ (reference sequence). The CDR3 has 14 residues. Deletions cut 5 bases from V and 4 bases from J, with 14 bases between. As DNA, the CDR3 is TGTGCCAGCAGCCCACAGGAAAACCCCTATGGCTACACCTTC. It codes for CASSPQENPYGYTF.

The chain carries TRBV5-1 and TRBJ1-2; 8 bases map to TRBD1. This CDR3 comprises 13 residues. V was pared by 5 bases and J by 5 bases, with 5 bases of the junction left unmatched. The V gene's germline CDR1 is SGHRS and CDR2 YFSETQ. The CDR3 is CASRAGGEYGYTF. The CDR3 DNA sequence: TGCGCCAGCAGGGCAGGGGGCGAATATGGCTACACCTTC.

The chain carries TRBV11-2 and TRBJ1-2; the D is unclear. Germline assignment: CDR1 SGHAT and CDR2 FQNNGV. The ends were cut back, 7 bases at V and 2 bases at J, with 8 bases in the middle. The CDR3 is 12 residues long. The CDR3 sequence is CASTGMNYGYTF. As DNA, the CDR3 is TGTGCCAGCACAGGAATGAACTATGGCTACACCTTC.

The CDR3 loop reads CASSQEGTSSYEQYF. CDR3 sequence (DNA): TGTGCCAGCAGCCAGGAGGGGACTAGCTCCTACGAGCAGTACTTC. The chain joins TRBV13 to TRBJ2-7; TRBD2 matches 8 bases. The length of the CDR3 is 15 residues. The junction had 6 bases not matched to a gene; V was cut back by 5 bases and J by 0 bases. CDR1 is PRHDT and CDR2 is FYEKMQ in the germline V gene (reference sequence).

The V gene is TRBV7-9, the J gene TRBJ1-2, with 10 bases lining up with TRBD1. With V trimmed by 5 bases and J by 4 bases, 7 bases remained unmatched. Per the germline V gene, CDR1 is SEHNR and CDR2 is FQNEAQ (reference sequence). This CDR3 has 15 residues. In DNA form, the CDR3 reads TGTGCCAGCAGCCACGACAGGGGGCGAGTCTATGGCTACACCTTC. Amino acids: CASSHDRGRVYGYTF.

V usage is TRBV7-8 and J usage is TRBJ2-1, with 8 bases aligning to TRBD1. The CDR3 is 14 amino acids. After removal of 5 bases from V and 3 bases from J, the junction contained 3 bases not matched to a gene. Germline CDR1 and CDR2: SGHVS and FQNEAQ. The CDR3, as DNA: TGTGCCAGCAGCCCGGACAGGGTCTACAATGAGCAGTTCTTC. This codes for CASSPDRVYNEQFF.

This chain joins TRBV19 and TRBJ1-2; D uncertain. This CDR3 is built from 12 residues. Germline V lookup: CDR1 LNHDA, CDR2 SQIVND (reference sequence). Trimming removed 5 bases from V and 6 bases from J, with 10 bases in between. CDR3 region: CASSFDKDGYTF. The DNA of the CDR3 is TGTGCCAGTAGTTTTGACAAGGATGGCTACACCTTC.

The rearrangement uses TRBV25-1 and TRBJ2-5; possible D gene TRBD2, 6 bases. Germline lookup yields CDR1 MGHDK and CDR2 SYGVNS. CDR3 length equals 14 residues. V was cut by 3 bases and J by 5 bases, with 13 bases left in between. The CDR3 loop reads CASSDGGSRETQYF. The CDR3 DNA sequence: TGTGCCAGCAGTGACGGGGGTTCCCGGGAGACCCAGTACTTC.

V gene TRBV27 combines with J gene TRBJ2-2, with D possibly TRBD1 on 5 matching bases. The germline V gene has CDR1 MNHEY and CDR2 SMNVEV (reference sequence). Trimming removed 5 bases at V and 1 base at J, with 11 bases between. The CDR3 runs to 15 residues. In nucleotides, the CDR3 is TGTGCCAGCAGTGCTATACAGGTGAACACCGGGGAGCTGTTTTTT. Its translation: CASSAIQVNTGELFF.

The chain couples TRBV5-4 to TRBJ2-2, with a possible D match to TRBD2 (6 bases). Trimming cost V 3 bases and J 1 base, with 13 bases left between them. The length of the CDR3 is 16 residues. The germline V gene has CDR1 SGHNT and CDR2 YYREEE (reference sequence). The chain's CDR3 is CASSYLGTVNTGELFF. CDR3 coding DNA: TGTGCCAGCAGCTACTTAGGGACTGTGAACACCGGGGAGCTGTTTTTT.

The chain joins TRBV29-1 to TRBJ2-7; 8 nucleotides line up with TRBD2. Per the germline V gene, CDR1 is SQVTM and CDR2 is ANQGSEA. V was pared by 7 bases and J by 2 bases, with 7 bases of the junction left unmatched. The CDR3 totals 13 residues. The DNA for the CDR3 is TGCAGCGCGAAAGCGGGGGCCACCTACGAGCAGTACTTC. It specifies CSAKAGATYEQYF.

V is TRBV30 and J is TRBJ1-4; 8 bases align to TRBD1. Germline-derived CDR1 and CDR2 are GTSNPN and SVGIG (reference sequence). This CDR3 contains 13 residues. The ends lost 2 bases at V and 6 bases at J; junction bases unmatched: 2. Here the CDR3 DNA reads TGTGCCTGGAGTAAGGACAGGGATGAAAAACTGTTTTTT. Its translation: CAWSKDRDEKLFF.

V gene TRBV6-5 combines with J gene TRBJ2-2, with 13 bases lining up with TRBD2. With 5 bases clipped from V and 6 bases from J, the junction kept 3 bases outside the gene matches. Per the germline V gene, CDR1 is MNHEY and CDR2 is SVGAGI. This CDR3 has 15 residues. DNA of the CDR3: TGTGCCAGCAGTGGGACTAGCGGGGAGGCCGGGGAGCTGTTTTTT. Its translation: CASSGTSGEAGELFF.

The chain joins TRBV2 to TRBJ2-5, with 8 nucleotides matching TRBD2. Trimming removed 8 bases from V and 3 bases from J; junction bases left unmatched: 2. The CDR3 is 12 residues long. Germline V CDR1 and CDR2: SNHLY, FYNNEI. As DNA, the CDR3 is TGTGCCAGCCAGACTAGCGAAGAGACCCAGTACTTC. Its translation is CASQTSEETQYF.

This chain uses TRBV5-1 with TRBJ2-5; TRBD1 aligns across 7 bases. Looked up from germline, CDR1 is SGHRS and CDR2 is YFSETQ. The CDR3 contains 15 residues. V trimming: 0 bases; J trimming: 2 bases; junction bases outside the gene matches: 4. This CDR3 reads CASSLVTGHQETQYF. As DNA, the CDR3 is TGCGCCAGCAGCTTGGTGACAGGGCATCAAGAGACCCAGTACTTC.

The rearrangement joins TRBV6-6 to TRBJ1-2, with 8 bases lining up with TRBD1. Germline V CDR1 and CDR2: MNHNY, SVGAGI (reference sequence). Losses at the gene ends were 0 bases for V and 3 bases for J; bases not matched to a gene: 3. The CDR3 runs 15 residues. This CDR3 is CASSYSQGADYGYTF. The CDR3, as DNA: TGTGCCAGCAGTTACTCGCAGGGGGCGGACTATGGCTACACCTTC.

V gene TRBV5-4 combines with J gene TRBJ2-1, with 8 bases aligning to TRBD1. With V trimmed by 4 bases and J by 4 bases, 4 bases remained unmatched. This CDR3 spans 14 amino acids. CDR1 and CDR2 from the germline V gene are SGHNT and YYREEE (reference sequence). CDR3 sequence (DNA): TGTGCCAGCAGCCTGACAGGGGTGTACAATGAGCAGTTCTTC. Translated, it gives CASSLTGVYNEQFF.